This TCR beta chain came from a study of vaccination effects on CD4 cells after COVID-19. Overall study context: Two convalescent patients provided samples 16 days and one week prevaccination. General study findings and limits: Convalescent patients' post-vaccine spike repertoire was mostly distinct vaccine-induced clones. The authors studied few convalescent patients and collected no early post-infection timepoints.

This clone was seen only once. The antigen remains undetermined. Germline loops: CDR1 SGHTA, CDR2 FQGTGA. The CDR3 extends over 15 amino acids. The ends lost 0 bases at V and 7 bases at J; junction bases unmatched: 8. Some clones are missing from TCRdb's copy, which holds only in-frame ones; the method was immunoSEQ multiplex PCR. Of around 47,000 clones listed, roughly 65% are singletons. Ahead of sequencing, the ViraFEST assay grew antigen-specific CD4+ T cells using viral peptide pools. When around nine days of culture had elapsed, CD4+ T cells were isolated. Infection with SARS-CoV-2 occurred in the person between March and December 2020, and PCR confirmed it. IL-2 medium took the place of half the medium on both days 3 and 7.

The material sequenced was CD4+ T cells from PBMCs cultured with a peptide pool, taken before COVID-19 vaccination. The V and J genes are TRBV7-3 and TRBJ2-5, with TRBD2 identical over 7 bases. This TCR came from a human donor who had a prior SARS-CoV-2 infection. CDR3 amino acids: CASSLTGGSRRTQYF. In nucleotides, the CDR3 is TGTGCCAGCAGCTTAACGGGGGGGTCCCGTAGGACCCAGTACTTC.